The rows below give T cell receptor beta chains drawn from one sample of a study of T cell responses to AZD1222 COVID-19 vaccine. Only in-frame clones appear in the TCRdb table, and some are missing; sequencing was by immunoSEQ multiplex PCR. Of over 100,000 clones in the sample, about nine tenths were seen once. The material was peripheral blood, obtained on day 0 of AZD1222 vaccination. Every receptor here comes from an adult in good health. Both conserved end residues are part of each CDR3. The order of the fields is J gene, CDR3 length, clone size, V gene, D gene, CDR3 DNA, CDR3 protein. The D gene is left open where the match is weak. Clone size is shown for a subset of rows, as once, few, many or a class of expanded clone.

TRBJ2-7 12 - TRBV2 - TGTGCCAGCAGTGTTGACGCCTACGAGCAGTACTTC CASSVDAYEQYF
TRBJ1-2 14 - TRBV25-1 - TGTGCCAGCAGTGAATCTTTCGGGAACTATGGCTACACCTTC CASSESFGNYGYTF
TRBJ1-6 15 once TRBV19 - TGTGCCAGTAGTATGTCCGGCCACCCATTTTCACCCCTCCACTTT CASSMSGHPFSPLHF
TRBJ1-1 13 - TRBV18 TRBD1 TGTGCCAGCTCCGGGGACAGGGACACTGAAGCTTTCTTT CASSGDRDTEAFF
TRBJ1-1 13 - TRBV6-5 - TGTGCCAGCAGCGCCAGGGTATCCACTGAAGCTTTCTTT CASSARVSTEAFF
TRBJ2-7 13 - TRBV10-3 - TGTGCCATCGGGGTAGCCAATTTCTACGAGCAGTACTTC CAIGVANFYEQYF
TRBJ2-1 16 - TRBV5-8 TRBD2 TGTGCCAGCAGCTTAACCCCATGGGGGGGGGACAATGAGCAGTTCTTC CASSLTPWGGDNEQFF
TRBJ2-2 15 - TRBV9 - TGTGCCAGCAGCGTAGGGGCAGTGAACACCGGGGAGCTGTTTTTT CASSVGAVNTGELFF
TRBJ2-1 19 - TRBV4-1 TRBD2 TGCGCCAGCAGCCAGCCCGGCGAGCGGGGGGCGAGCTCCTACAATGAGCAGTTCTTC CASSQPGERGASSYNEQFF
TRBJ2-3 16 once TRBV9 - TGTGCCAGCAGCGTAGCCATTGGGCAGGGGAGTTATACGCAGTATTTT CASSVAIGQGSYTQYF
TRBJ1-2 13 once TRBV5-1 - TGCGCCAGCAGCTTGGTCCCTGGGTATGGCTACACCTTC CASSLVPGYGYTF
TRBJ2-7 15 - TRBV5-8 - TGTGCCAGCAGCTTGGCGTTTCAGGGAGCACCCGAGCAGTACTTC CASSLAFQGAPEQYF
TRBJ2-7 13 - TRBV24-1 - TGTGCCACCAGTACCCAGGGTCCCTACGAGCAGTACTTC CATSTQGPYEQYF
TRBJ1-6 16 - TRBV27 - TGTGCCAGCAGTTTAGACGTTTTGGCGTATAATTCACCCCTCCACTTT CASSLDVLAYNSPLHF
TRBJ2-7 15 - TRBV7-3 TRBD2 TGTGCCAGCAGCTTCTCAAGCGGGGGGGCCTACGAGCAGTACTTC CASSFSSGGAYEQYF
TRBJ1-2 15 - TRBV15 TRBD1 TGTGCCACCAGCCACCCCGGACAGGGGGAAGGTGGCTACACCTTC CATSHPGQGEGGYTF
TRBJ2-7 15 few TRBV6-5 TRBD1 TGTGCCAGTACGAGAACCGGGACAGGCAATTACGAGCAGTACTTC CASTRTGTGNYEQYF
TRBJ2-7 11 - TRBV29-1 - TGCAGCGTTGAGTTATCCTACGAGCAGTACTTC CSVELSYEQYF
TRBJ2-3 17 - TRBV4-2 TRBD2 TGTGCCAGCAGCCAAGCAGAGGGCGGGGGGAGCACAGATACGCAGTATTTT CASSQAEGGGSTDTQYF
TRBJ2-3 15 - TRBV6-5 - TGTGCCAGCAGTTACACGGACAGCTTCACAGATACGCAGTATTTT CASSYTDSFTDTQYF
TRBJ1-5 16 - TRBV19 - TGTGCCAGTAGTATTCCCGCAACACAGTTGAATCAGCCCCAGCATTTT CASSIPATQLNQPQHF
TRBJ1-5 12 few TRBV12-3/TRBV12-4 - TGTGCCAGCAGTAACCGCGGGCAGCCCCAGCATTTT CASSNRGQPQHF
TRBJ1-2 14 - TRBV7-2 - TGTGCCAGCAGCTGGGACGCCTTTAACTATGGCTACACCTTC CASSWDAFNYGYTF
TRBJ2-1 15 - TRBV7-8 - TGTGCCAGCAGCTTACTAAGCAGGACAGACAATGAGCAGTTCTTC CASSLLSRTDNEQFF
TRBJ2-2 15 - TRBV7-9 - TGTGCCAGCAGCCTCGGGGGCGCGAACACCGGGGAGCTGTTTTTT CASSLGGANTGELFF
TRBJ2-1 13 - TRBV19 - TGTGCCAGTAGTATGGGCACGTACAATGAGCAGTTCTTC CASSMGTYNEQFF
TRBJ2-3 14 - TRBV5-5 - TGTGCCAGCAGACTAGGCGCCAGAGCAGATACGCAGTATTTT CASRLGARADTQYF
TRBJ1-6 14 - TRBV6-5 TRBD1 TGTGCCAGCAGCGACAGGGGAGTTCGTTCACCCCTCCACTTT CASSDRGVRSPLHF
TRBJ2-5 13 - TRBV3-1/TRBV3-2 - TGTGCCAGCAGCCAAATCGATGAAGGCGGCCAGTACTTC CASSQIDEGGQYF
TRBJ2-7 16 - TRBV29-1 - TGCAGCGTTGCGCGGCCAGATGGACTGGGAGGAAACGAGCAGTACTTC CSVARPDGLGGNEQYF
TRBJ1-1 14 - TRBV11-2 - TGTGCCAGCAGCTTAGGCTTTACGAACACTGAAGCTTTCTTT CASSLGFTNTEAFF
TRBJ1-1 17 large TRBV2 TRBD1 TGTGCCAGCAGTGGGATACAGGGGGATACCGTGAACACTGAAGCTTTCTTT CASSGIQGDTVNTEAFF
TRBJ1-4 13 - TRBV7-2 - TGTGCCAGCAGCTTAGAGGGGCAGGGAAAACTGTTTTTT CASSLEGQGKLFF
TRBJ1-1 14 - TRBV6-5 TRBD1 TGTGCCAGCAACGAACAGGGGTGGAACACTGAAGCTTTCTTT CASNEQGWNTEAFF
TRBJ1-1 14 - TRBV4-1 - TGCGCCAGCAGCCAAGGACAGACAACGGGTGAAGCTTTCTTT CASSQGQTTGEAFF
TRBJ1-5 15 - TRBV9 TRBD1 TGTGCCAGCAGCGTGGCAGGGGGGGTGGATCAGCCCCAGCATTTT CASSVAGGVDQPQHF
TRBJ2-3 14 - TRBV2 TRBD2 TGTGCCAGCGGCCGGCGGGGGGACGCGGATACGCAGTATTTT CASGRRGDADTQYF
TRBJ2-3 14 - TRBV27 - TGTGCCAGCAGTTTAATCGTTGCTGCAGATACGCAGTATTTT CASSLIVAADTQYF
TRBJ2-5 13 - TRBV5-4 - TGTGCCAGCAGCCGGACCTCCCTGGAGACCCAGTACTTC CASSRTSLETQYF
TRBJ1-6 13 - TRBV10-2 - TGCGCCAGCAAGAAAGGCGGGGCTTCACCCCTCCACTTT CASKKGGASPLHF
TRBJ2-7 13 - TRBV11-2 TRBD1 TGTGCCAGCAGCTCGACTGACAGGGACGAGCAGTACTTC CASSSTDRDEQYF
TRBJ2-3 19 - TRBV9 TRBD2 TGTGCCAGCAGCAAACAGGGACTAGCGGGGGGGCACGGCACAGATACGCAGTATTTT CASSKQGLAGGHGTDTQYF
TRBJ2-7 14 - TRBV19 - TGTGCCAGTAGTAGAGGACTGGGAAAATACGAGCAGTACTTC CASSRGLGKYEQYF
TRBJ1-5 15 - TRBV19 - TGTGCCAGTAGTCCCAGGGGTAACAGCAATCAGCCCCAGCATTTT CASSPRGNSNQPQHF
TRBJ2-1 13 - TRBV27 - TGTGCCAGCGGTCGAAGCTCCTACAATGAGCAGTTCTTC CASGRSSYNEQFF
TRBJ2-5 15 once TRBV7-3 TRBD2 TGTGCCAGCAGCTCCCTAGCGGGGGTTGGGGAGACCCAGTACTTC CASSSLAGVGETQYF
TRBJ1-2 14 - TRBV5-5 - TGTGCCAGCAGCTTGGCCGGGGGAAACTATGGCTACACCTTC CASSLAGGNYGYTF
TRBJ1-6 14 - TRBV4-3 TRBD1 TGCGCCAGCAGTCAGGACAGGGTTAATTCACCCCTCCACTTT CASSQDRVNSPLHF
TRBJ1-5 15 - TRBV6-1 TRBD1 TGTGCCAGCACCACGACAGGGGTGAGGAATCAGCCCCAGCATTTT CASTTTGVRNQPQHF
TRBJ2-2 14 - TRBV3-1/TRBV3-2 - TGTGCCAGCAGCCAAGACCCGAACACCGGGGAGCTGTTTTTT CASSQDPNTGELFF
TRBJ2-2 15 - TRBV5-1 - TGCGCCAGCACTTCGACCAGCTGGGTTCCCGGGGAGCTGTTTTTT CASTSTSWVPGELFF
TRBJ2-5 13 many TRBV5-4 - TGTGCCAGCATTCCGGACGGTGGAGAGACCCAGTACTTC CASIPDGGETQYF
TRBJ2-5 16 - TRBV4-2 TRBD2 TGTGCCAGCAGCCAAGATTCAGCGGGGGAGGATGGGACCCAGTACTTC CASSQDSAGEDGTQYF
TRBJ1-1 19 - TRBV30 - TGTGCCTGGACCGCAACCCGGACGGGCAGGCCGAATACAAACACTGAAGCTTTCTTT CAWTATRTGRPNTNTEAFF
TRBJ2-1 15 - TRBV5-1 - TGCGCCAGCAGCTTGGATGAGAGCTCCTACAATGAGCAGTTCTTC CASSLDESSYNEQFF